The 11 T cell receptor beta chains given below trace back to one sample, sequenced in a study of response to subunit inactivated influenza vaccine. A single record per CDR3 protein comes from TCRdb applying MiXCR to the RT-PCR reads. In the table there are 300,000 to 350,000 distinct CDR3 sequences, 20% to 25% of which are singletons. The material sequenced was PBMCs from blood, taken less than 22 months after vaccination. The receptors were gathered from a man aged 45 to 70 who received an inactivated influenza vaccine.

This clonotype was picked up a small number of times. DNA of the CDR3: TGTGCCAGCAGTTCCCTACTAACCGGGCTAACCGATTCACCCCTCCACTTT. Its translation is CASSSLLTGLTDSPLHF. The chain couples TRBV28 to TRBJ1-6; D not resolved. V was clipped by 4 bases and J by 8 bases, with 21 bases between them. Germline V CDR1 and CDR2: MDHEN, SYDVKM. The CDR3 loop spans 17 amino acids.

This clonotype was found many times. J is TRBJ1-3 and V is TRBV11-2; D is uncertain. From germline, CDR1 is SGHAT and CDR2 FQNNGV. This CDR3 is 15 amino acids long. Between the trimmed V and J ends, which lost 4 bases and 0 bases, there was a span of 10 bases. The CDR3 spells CASSSVQGSGNTIYF. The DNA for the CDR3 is TGTGCCAGCAGCTCAGTCCAAGGCTCTGGAAACACCATATATTTT.

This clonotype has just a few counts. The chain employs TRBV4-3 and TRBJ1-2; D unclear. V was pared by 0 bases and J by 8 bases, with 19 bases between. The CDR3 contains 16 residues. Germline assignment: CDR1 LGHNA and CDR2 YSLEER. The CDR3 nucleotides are TGCGCCAGCAGCCAAGAGACTCGGGTGGCAGGCGGAGGCTACACCTTC. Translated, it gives CASSQETRVAGGGYTF.

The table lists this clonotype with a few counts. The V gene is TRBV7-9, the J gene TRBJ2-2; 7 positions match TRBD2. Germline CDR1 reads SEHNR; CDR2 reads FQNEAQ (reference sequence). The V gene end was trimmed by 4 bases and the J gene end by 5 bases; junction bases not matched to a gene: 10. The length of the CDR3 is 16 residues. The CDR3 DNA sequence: TGTGCCAGCAGCTCTAGCGGAATCCGAAATACCGGGGAGCTGTTTTTT. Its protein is CASSSSGIRNTGELFF.

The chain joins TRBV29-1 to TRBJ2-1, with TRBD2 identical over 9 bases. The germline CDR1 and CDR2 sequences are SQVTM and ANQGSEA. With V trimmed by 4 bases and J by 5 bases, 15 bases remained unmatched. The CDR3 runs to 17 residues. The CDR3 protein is CSVASSGVVRENNEQFF. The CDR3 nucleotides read TGCAGCGTTGCCTCTAGCGGGGTCGTCCGGGAAAACAATGAGCAGTTCTTC.

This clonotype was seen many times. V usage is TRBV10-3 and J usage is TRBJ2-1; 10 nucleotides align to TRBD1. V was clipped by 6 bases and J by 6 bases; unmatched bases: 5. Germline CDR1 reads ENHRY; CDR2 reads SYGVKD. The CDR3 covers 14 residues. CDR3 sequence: CAIRDGTGANEQFF. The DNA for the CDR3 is TGTGCCATCAGGGACGGGACAGGGGCCAATGAGCAGTTCTTC.

The CDR3 region has the DNA TGTGCCAGCAGCTCGGACCCCACCGGGGAGCTGTTTTTT. It codes for CASSSDPTGELFF. The V gene is TRBV7-2, the J gene TRBJ2-2; no firm D call. The CDR3 contains 13 residues. Per germline, CDR1 SGHTA and CDR2 FQGNSA. With 4 bases removed from V and 4 bases from J, the gap between germline ends came to 7 bases.

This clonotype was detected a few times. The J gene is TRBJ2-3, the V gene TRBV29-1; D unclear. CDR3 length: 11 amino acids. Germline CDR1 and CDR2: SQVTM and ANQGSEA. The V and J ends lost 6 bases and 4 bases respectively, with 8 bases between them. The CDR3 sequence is CSVQGPDTQYF. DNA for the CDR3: TGCAGCGTCCAAGGGCCAGATACGCAGTATTTT.

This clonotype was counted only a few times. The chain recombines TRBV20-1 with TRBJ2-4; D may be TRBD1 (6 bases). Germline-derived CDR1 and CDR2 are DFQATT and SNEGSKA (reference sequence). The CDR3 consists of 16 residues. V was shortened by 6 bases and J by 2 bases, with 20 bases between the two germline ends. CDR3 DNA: TGCAGTGCCCCCCGTGGTAGGCAGGGGACCAAAAACATTCAGTACTTC. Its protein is CSAPRGRQGTKNIQYF.

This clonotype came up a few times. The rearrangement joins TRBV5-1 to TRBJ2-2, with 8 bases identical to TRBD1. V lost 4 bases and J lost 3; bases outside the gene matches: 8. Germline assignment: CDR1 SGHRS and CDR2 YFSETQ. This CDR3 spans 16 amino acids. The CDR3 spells CASSTAGTGDTGELFF. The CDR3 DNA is TGCGCCAGCAGCACGGCCGGGACAGGAGACACCGGGGAGCTGTTTTTT.

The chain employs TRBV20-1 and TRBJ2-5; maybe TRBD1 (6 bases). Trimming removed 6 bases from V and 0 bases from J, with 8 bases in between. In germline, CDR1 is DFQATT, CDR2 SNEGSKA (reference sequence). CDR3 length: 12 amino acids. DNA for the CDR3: TGCAGTGCAAGGACAGACCAAGAGACCCAGTACTTC. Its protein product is CSARTDQETQYF.